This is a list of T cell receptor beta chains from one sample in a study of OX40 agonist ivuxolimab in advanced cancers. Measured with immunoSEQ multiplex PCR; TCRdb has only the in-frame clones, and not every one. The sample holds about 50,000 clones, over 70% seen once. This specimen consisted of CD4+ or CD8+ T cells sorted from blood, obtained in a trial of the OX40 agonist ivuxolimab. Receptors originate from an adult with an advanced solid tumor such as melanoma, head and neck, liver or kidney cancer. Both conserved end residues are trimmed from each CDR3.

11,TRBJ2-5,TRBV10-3,AISEYGGPDQY
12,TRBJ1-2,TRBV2,ASSEASIFYGYT
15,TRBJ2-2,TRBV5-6,ASSLWSLAGEAGELF
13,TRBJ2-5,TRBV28,ASTNTTPLKETQY
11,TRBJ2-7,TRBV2,ASSEPGPYEQY
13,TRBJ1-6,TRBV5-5,ASSQGLSYNSPLH
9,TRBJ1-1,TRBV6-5,AVLGVTEAF
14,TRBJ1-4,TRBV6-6,ASSYWEKGAGEKLF
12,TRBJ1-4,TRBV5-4,ASSLGATNEKLF
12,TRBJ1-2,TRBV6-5,ASSWGQGNYGYT
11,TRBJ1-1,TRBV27,ASSLYGQGAAF
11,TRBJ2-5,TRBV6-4,ASRGTAEGVQY
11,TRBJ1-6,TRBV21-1,ASSQAGWTPLH
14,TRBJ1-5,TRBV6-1,ASSEQDGRVPQPQH
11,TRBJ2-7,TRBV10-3,AISDPPLEEQY
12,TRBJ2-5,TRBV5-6,ASSSGQGQETQY
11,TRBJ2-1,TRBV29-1,SFRPSRYNEQF
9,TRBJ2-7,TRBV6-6,ASSPLYEQY
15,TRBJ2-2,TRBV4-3,ASSQPSGGANTGELF
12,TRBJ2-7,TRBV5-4,ASSRDRNSYEQY
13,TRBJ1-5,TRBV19,ASSIVGTGGRTQH
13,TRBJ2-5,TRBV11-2,ASSLTSGGGETQY
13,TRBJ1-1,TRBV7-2,ASSKPGQLNTEAF
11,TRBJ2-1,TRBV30,AWSGGGGGEQF
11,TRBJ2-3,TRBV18,ASSPPSADTQY
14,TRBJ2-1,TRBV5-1,ASSVSGTGADNEQF
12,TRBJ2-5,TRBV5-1,ASSPGTSRETQY
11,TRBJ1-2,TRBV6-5,ASRAGQNYGYT
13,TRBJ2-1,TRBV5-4,ASSPPGAGSNEQF
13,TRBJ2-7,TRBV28,ASSPTGFSDYEQY